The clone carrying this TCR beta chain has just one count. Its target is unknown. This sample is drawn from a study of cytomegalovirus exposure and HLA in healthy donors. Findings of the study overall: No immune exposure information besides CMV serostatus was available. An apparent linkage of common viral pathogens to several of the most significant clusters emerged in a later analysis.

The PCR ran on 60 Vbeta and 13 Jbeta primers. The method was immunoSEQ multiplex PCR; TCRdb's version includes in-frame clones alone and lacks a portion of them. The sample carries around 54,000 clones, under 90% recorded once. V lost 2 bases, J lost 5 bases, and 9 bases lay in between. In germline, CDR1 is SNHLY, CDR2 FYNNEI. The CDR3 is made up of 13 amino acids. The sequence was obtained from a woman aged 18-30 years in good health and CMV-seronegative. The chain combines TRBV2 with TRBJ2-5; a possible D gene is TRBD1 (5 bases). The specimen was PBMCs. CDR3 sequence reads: CASSEQGHETQYF. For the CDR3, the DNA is TGTGCCAGCAGTGAACAGGGTCACGAGACCCAGTACTTC. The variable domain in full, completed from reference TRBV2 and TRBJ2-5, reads EPEVTQTPSHQVTQMGQEVILRCVPISNHLYFYWYRQILGQKVEFLVSFYNNEISEKSEIFDDQFSVERPDGSNFTLKIRSTKLEDSAMYFCASSEQGHETQYFGPGTRLLVL.